Listed here are 29 T cell receptor beta chains from one sample, sequenced in a study of metastatic and nonmetastatic thyroid tumors. Before thyroid surgery, none of the patients had received any treatment. From the PCR reads, TCRdb re-called clones with MiXCR. The table shows some 90,000 clones, with around 7.8% occurring only once. Sequencing used blood. Receptors originate from a female donor with papillary thyroid cancer or a benign thyroid nodule (not recorded which). Some clones in this sample may be carry-over from other donors' samples.

V and J are TRBV9 and TRBJ2-2; the D call may be TRBD1 or TRBD2 (5 bases each). CDR1 is SGDLS and CDR2 is YYNGEE in the germline V gene. Trimming left V 0 bases short and J 1 base short, with 7 bases between. The CDR3 extends over 15 amino acids. The CDR3 bases are TGTGCCAGCAGCGTAGGGGACCTGAACACCGGGGAGCTGTTTTTT. It is translated as CASSVGDLNTGELFF.

As to this clone: Compared with germline, one end of the junction differs, possibly owing to a read error. Other DNA sequences in this sample translate to the same CDR3. This rearrangement joins TRBV3-1 to TRBJ1-1; 8 nucleotides agree with TRBD1. There are 16 residues in the CDR3. Germline V gene lookup returns CDR1 LGHDT and CDR2 YNNKEL (reference sequence). The CDR3 DNA sequence: TGTGCCAGCAGCCGTATTTTGACAGGGGCAAACACTGAAGCTTTTTTT. It encodes CASSRILTGANTEAFF. Supplemented by reference TRBV3-1 and TRBJ1-1, the full variable domain reads DTAVSQTPKYLVTQMGNDKSIKCEQNLGHDTMYWYKQDSKKFLKIMFSYNNKELIINETVPNRFSPKSPDKAHLNLHINSLELGDSAVYFCASSRILTGANTEAFFGQGTRLTVV.

This clone has ten or more counts. DNA of the CDR3: TGTGCCAGCAGCTTAGAAGTCCTGCCGCACTATGGCTACACCTTC. Its protein is CASSLEVLPHYGYTF. The chain joins TRBV7-2 to TRBJ1-2; no clear D. CDR3 length: 15 residues. Germline CDR1 reads SGHTA; CDR2 reads FQGNSA. V lost 1 base and J lost 3, with 12 bases in between.

This clone was found many times. J is TRBJ2-1 and V is TRBV30, with D perhaps TRBD2 (6 bases). Germline loops: CDR1 GTSNPN, CDR2 SVGIG (reference sequence). Trimming took off 5 bases at V and 8 bases at J, with 13 bases between the two ends. This CDR3 contains 12 residues. The CDR3 protein is CAWSGTLDEQFF. The DNA for the CDR3 is TGTGCCTGGTCCGGGACTCTCGATGAGCAGTTCTTC.

This clone appeared many times. The CDR3 loop is CASTGNIAFLSGANVLTF. CDR3 in DNA: TGTGCCAGTACGGGTAACATCGCCTTCCTCTCTGGGGCCAACGTCCTGACTTTC. The chain recombines TRBV19 with TRBJ2-6, with D uncertain. Germline CDR1 is LNHDA and CDR2 is SQIVND (reference sequence). The CDR3 is 18 amino acids. The V end was cut by 7 bases, the J end by 0 bases, with 19 bases between.

The V and J genes are TRBV6-5 and TRBJ2-3; possible D gene TRBD2, 5 bases. Germline-derived CDR1 and CDR2 are MNHEY and SVGAGI. V was clipped by 0 bases and J by 1 base, with 14 bases between them. This CDR3 is 17 amino acids long. CDR3 in amino acids: CASSYSLGGPRTDTQYF. The CDR3 DNA reads as TGTGCCAGCAGTTACTCGTTAGGCGGGCCACGCACAGATACGCAGTATTTT.

This clone was seen many times. V and J are TRBV5-1 and TRBJ1-5; TRBD1 aligns across 10 bases. Germline trimming cut 4 bases from V and 6 bases from J; bases unmatched to any gene: 7. The CDR3 contains 15 residues. Germline assignment: CDR1 SGHRS and CDR2 YFSETQ. The CDR3 is CASSPFGQGGQPQHF. For the CDR3, the DNA is TGCGCCAGCAGCCCTTTCGGACAGGGGGGTCAGCCCCAGCATTTT.

This clone was detected ten times or more. The rearrangement uses TRBV3-1 and TRBJ1-3; no firm D call. In germline, CDR1 is LGHDT, CDR2 YNNKEL (reference sequence). This CDR3 has 11 residues. Trimming stripped 1 base from V and 5 bases from J, with 0 bases between. The CDR3 loop reads CASSQGNTIYF. For the CDR3, the DNA is TGTGCCAGCAGCCAAGGAAACACCATATATTTT.

Note on this clone: The germline gene is not matched at one end of the junction; a read error may be the cause. The CDR3 loop is CSARADPGGDYGYTF. In DNA, the CDR3 is TGCAGTGCTAGAGCTGACCCAGGGGGTGACTACGGCTACACCTTC. The J gene is TRBJ1-2, the V gene TRBV20-1; 7 positions agree with TRBD1. The CDR3 sequence is 15 residues long. Germline V CDR1 and CDR2: DFQATT, SNEGSKA (reference sequence).

This clone was counted many times. The chain employs TRBV6-4 and TRBJ2-7; TRBD1 or TRBD2 may be the D gene (5 bases each). V was trimmed by 5 bases and J by 1 base, leaving 9 bases between them. This CDR3 contains 13 residues. Germline V gene sequence: CDR1 MRHNA, CDR2 SNTAGT. The CDR3 here is CASSRGPSYEQYF. The DNA for the CDR3 is TGTGCCAGCAGTCGGGGACCTTCCTACGAGCAGTACTTC.

In this sample, this clone turned up a few times. A junction boundary mismatches the germline segment, possibly from a read error. The rearrangement links TRBV14 to TRBJ1-6; D not resolved. Germline CDR1 SGHDN, CDR2 FVKESK. The CDR3 spans 12 residues. Here the CDR3 reads CASSQDASPLNF. The CDR3, as DNA: TGTGCCAGCAGCCAAGATGCATCACCCCTCAACTTT.

Details on this clone: The junction departs from germline at one end; a sequencing error may be responsible. This chain connects TRBV18 to TRBJ1-1; TRBD1 matches 7 bases. The CDR3 has 14 residues. Germline assignment: CDR1 KGHSH and CDR2 LQKENI. CDR3 sequence (DNA): TGTGCCAGCTCCCCCGAACAGGGGTACACTAAAGCTTTCTTT. Encoded protein: CASSPEQGYTKAFF.

There are many counts of this clone. The chain employs TRBV11-2 and TRBJ1-2; 8 nucleotides align to TRBD1. V dropped 1 base and J dropped 2; count of bases not matched to a gene: 0. The V gene's germline CDR1 is SGHAT and CDR2 FQNNGV. The CDR3 consists of 14 residues. CDR3 sequence reads: CASSLGTGNYGYTF. In DNA form, the CDR3 reads TGTGCCAGCAGCTTAGGGACAGGGAACTATGGCTACACCTTC.

The sample holds many counts of this clone. CDR3 in amino acids: CASSQGGGEETQYF. As DNA, the CDR3 is TGCGCCAGCAGCCAAGGAGGGGGGGAAGAGACCCAGTACTTC. This chain connects TRBV4-1 to TRBJ2-5; a weak D match, TRBD2 (7 bases). Trimming removed 1 base from V and 3 bases from J, with 9 bases in between. This CDR3 spans 14 amino acids. Germline CDR1 is MGHRA and CDR2 is YSYEKL.

Many counts were recorded for this clone. CDR3 amino acids: CASSSWQYEQYF. CDR3 bases: TGTGCCAGCAGTTCCTGGCAGTACGAGCAGTACTTC. The chain combines TRBV6-2 or TRBV6-3 with TRBJ2-7; no firm D call. V was shortened by 4 bases and J by 4 bases, with 8 bases between the two germline ends. The CDR3 has 12 amino acids. The V gene's germline CDR1 is MNHEY and CDR2 SVGEGT.

This clone has ten or more counts. Other DNA sequences in the sample encode the same CDR3. The chain is built from TRBV28 and TRBJ2-3; TRBD2 agrees at 13 bases. CDR3 length equals 14 residues. V lost 10 bases and J lost 5; bases outside the gene matches: 6. Germline V CDR1 and CDR2: MDHEN, SYDVKM. CDR3 in amino acids: CAITSGGAGDTQYF. CDR3 nucleotide sequence: TGTGCCATCACTAGCGGGGGGGCCGGAGATACGCAGTATTTT.

This clone came up many times. The chain links TRBV12-3 or TRBV12-4 to TRBJ1-6; tentatively, D is TRBD1 (5 bases). The CDR3 has 15 amino acids. Trimming left V 4 bases short and J 9 bases short, with 16 bases between. CDR3 DNA: TGTGCCAGCAGTTCCCGGCAGGGAGGTAGTTCACCCCTCCACTTT. Amino acid sequence: CASSSRQGGSSPLHF.

This clone was seen only a few times. The V call is TRBV19, the J call TRBJ1-1; 10 positions match TRBD1. Germline values: CDR1 LNHDA, CDR2 SQIVND (reference sequence). The CDR3 totals 15 residues. Trimming at V came to 10 bases and at J to 1 base, leaving 9 bases not matched to a gene. CDR3 residues: CATGDRGRGNTEAFF. The DNA for the CDR3 is TGTGCCACCGGAGACAGGGGGCGGGGGAACACTGAAGCTTTCTTT.

This chain links TRBV5-1 with TRBJ1-6; 7 positions match TRBD1. This CDR3 comprises 14 residues. Germline assignment: CDR1 SGHRS and CDR2 YFSETQ. Trimming cost V 0 bases and J 9 bases; bases outside gene matches: 3. The CDR3 DNA reads TGCGCCAGCAGCTTGGCGGGACAGCTTTCACCCCTCCACTTT. Its protein product is CASSLAGQLSPLHF.

The rearrangement uses TRBV13 and TRBJ1-5; D is undetermined. Trimming stripped 2 bases from V and 0 bases from J, with 20 bases between. Germline loops: CDR1 PRHDT, CDR2 FYEKMQ (reference sequence). The CDR3 spans 19 residues. CDR3 bases: TGTGCCAGCAGCTTACGCCTTGGGCAAACGGAACTTAGCAATCAGCCCCAGCATTTT. This gives the protein CASSLRLGQTELSNQPQHF.

This chain links TRBV5-6 with TRBJ2-4; D not resolved. The CDR3 contains 14 residues. Germline V CDR1 and CDR2: SGHDT, YYEEEE. Trimming took 1 base from V and 4 from J, leaving 9 bases between them. The CDR3 loop is CASSLRALKNIQYF. CDR3 DNA sequence: TGTGCCAGCAGCTTGAGAGCATTGAAAAACATTCAGTACTTC.

This clone was recorded at least ten times. The gene calls are TRBV5-1 and TRBJ2-3; 7 bases are a match to TRBD1. The germline V gene has CDR1 SGHRS and CDR2 YFSETQ. V lost 7 bases and J lost 6; bases outside the gene matches: 5. The CDR3 is 12 amino acids. The CDR3 nucleotides are TGCGCCAGCTCGACAGGGACGGATACGCAGTATTTT. Its translation is CASSTGTDTQYF.

This clone was detected ten times or more. This chain joins TRBV19 and TRBJ2-3, with 11 bases identical to TRBD2. This CDR3 contains 15 residues. The ends lost 5 bases at V and 5 bases at J; junction bases unmatched: 6. Germline V gene lookup returns CDR1 LNHDA and CDR2 SQIVND (reference sequence). For the CDR3, the DNA is TGTGCCAGTAGTCTTAGCGGGGGGGCAATAGATACGCAGTATTTT. Protein product: CASSLSGGAIDTQYF. Variable domain in full (rest from reference TRBV19 and TRBJ2-3): DGGITQSPKYLFRKEGQNVTLSCEQNLNHDAMYWYRQDPGQGLRLIYYSQIVNDFQKGDIAEGYSVSREKKESFPLTVTSAQKNPTAFYLCASSLSGGAIDTQYFGPGTRLTVL.

The sample holds many counts of this clone. CDR3 nucleotide sequence: TGTGCTAGTGCCCAGGACAGGGGAGGCACGTCGGCCTATGGCTACACCTTC. It translates to CASAQDRGGTSAYGYTF. V gene TRBV12-5 combines with J gene TRBJ1-2; 9 bases are shared with TRBD1. The CDR3 has 17 amino acids. The V gene end was trimmed by 7 bases and the J gene end by 4 bases; junction bases not matched to a gene: 16. The germline V gene has CDR1 LGHNT and CDR2 FRNRAP.

This clone showed up many times. The CDR3 DNA reads as TGTGCCAGCAGTTTGGGACGTCCTAATGAAAAACTGTTTTTT. Amino acids: CASSLGRPNEKLFF. This chain links TRBV28 with TRBJ1-4; D perhaps matches TRBD1 (5 bases). Germline V gene lookup returns CDR1 MDHEN and CDR2 SYDVKM. This CDR3 contains 14 residues. V gave up 3 bases and J gave up 3 bases, with 8 bases separating them.

This clone was seen repeatedly, ten times or more. The gene calls are TRBV12-3 or TRBV12-4 and TRBJ1-5, with D hard to call. Trimming pared 8 bases from V and 0 bases from J, leaving 11 bases between. The CDR3 extends over 14 amino acids. The CDR3 sequence is CASGVDGSNQPQHF. CDR3 bases: TGTGCCAGCGGGGTGGACGGTAGCAATCAGCCCCAGCATTTT.

This clone was seen many times. CDR3 sequence: CASSRMGTASYEQYF. The CDR3 DNA follows: TGTGCCAGCAGCCGTATGGGGACCGCTTCCTACGAGCAGTACTTC. The chain combines TRBV3-1 with TRBJ2-7, with D perhaps given as TRBD1 or TRBD2 (5 bases each). This CDR3 spans 15 amino acids. Trimming stripped 4 bases from V and 1 base from J, with 14 bases between. CDR1 LGHDT and CDR2 YNNKEL come from the germline V gene (reference sequence).

This clone was recorded many times. The chain carries TRBV3-1 and TRBJ1-5, with unresolved D. CDR1 and CDR2 from the germline V gene are LGHDT and YNNKEL (reference sequence). This CDR3 region has 14 residues. The V and J ends lost 2 bases and 3 bases respectively, with 8 bases between them. Here the CDR3 reads CASSQSGNNQPQHF. The CDR3, as DNA: TGTGCCAGCAGCCAAAGCGGCAACAATCAGCCCCAGCATTTT.

This clone was observed at least ten times. V usage is TRBV30 and J usage is TRBJ1-1; a possible D gene is TRBD1 (6 bases). Trimming shortened V by 4 bases and J by 3 bases, and 15 bases separated the two germline ends. The CDR3 has 14 amino acids. Germline V CDR1 and CDR2: GTSNPN, SVGIG (reference sequence). This CDR3 is CAWTPAGADTEAFF. CDR3 DNA: TGTGCCTGGACCCCAGCGGGGGCGGACACTGAAGCTTTCTTT.